This T cell receptor (beta chain) was sequenced for a study of blood T cell repertoires in COVID-19. Study-level background: PBMCs, B-cell-depleted T cells, or T cells were the source of the cDNA or gDNA that made up the material.

In the study's own analysis: Amplification of reference gene primers was used by the study to estimate nucleated cell counts. The assay was immunoSEQ multiplex PCR, and TCRdb's table has in-frame clones only and misses some. That table supplies the V and J calls and clone size; D and trimming were determined from the DNA. Of approximately 470,000 clones in the sample, 70% to 90% were seen once. Per germline, CDR1 LNHNV and CDR2 YYDKDF (reference sequence). V was clipped by 0 bases and J by 10 bases, with 16 bases between them. This CDR3 has 15 amino acids. This clonotype originated in a human donor in a cohort sampled during active COVID-19. The V gene is TRBV15, the J gene TRBJ1-5; a possible D gene is TRBD1 (5 bases). The specimen sequenced was peripheral blood. The CDR3 sequence: CATSRDLGPNRPQHF. The DNA for the CDR3 is TGTGCCACCAGCAGAGATTTGGGGCCCAATCGACCCCAGCATTTT.